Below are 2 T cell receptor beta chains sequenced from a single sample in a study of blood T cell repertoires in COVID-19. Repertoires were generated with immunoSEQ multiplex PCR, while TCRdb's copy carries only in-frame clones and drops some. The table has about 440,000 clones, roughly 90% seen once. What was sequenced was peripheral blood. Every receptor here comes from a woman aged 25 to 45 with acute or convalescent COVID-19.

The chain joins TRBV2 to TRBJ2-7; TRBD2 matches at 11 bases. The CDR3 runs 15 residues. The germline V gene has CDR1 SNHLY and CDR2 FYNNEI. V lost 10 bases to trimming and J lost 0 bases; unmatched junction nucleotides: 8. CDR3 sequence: CANTRTSGPSYEQYF. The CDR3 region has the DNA TGTGCCAACACAAGGACTAGCGGGCCCTCCTACGAGCAGTACTTC.

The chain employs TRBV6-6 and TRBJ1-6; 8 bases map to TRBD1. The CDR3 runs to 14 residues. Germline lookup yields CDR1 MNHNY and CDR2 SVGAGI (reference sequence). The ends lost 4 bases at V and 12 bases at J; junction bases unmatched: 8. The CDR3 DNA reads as TGTGCCAGCAGTTCACGGGACAGGCTTGTACCCCTCCACTTT. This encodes CASSSRDRLVPLHF.